This T cell receptor (beta chain) came from a study of blood T cell repertoires in COVID-19. At the level of the study: Acute and convalescent COVID-19 specimens originated in the United States, Italy and Spain.

From germline, CDR1 is SGHVS and CDR2 FQNEAQ. The CDR3 has 18 residues. Authors' data handling: Researchers report that nucleated cell counts were estimated from reference gene primer amplification. Libraries were prepared by immunoSEQ multiplex PCR; TCRdb keeps only in-frame clonotypes and omits some of them. V and J calls and clone size are as listed in that table; D and trimming were resolved from the DNA. The sample lists around 62,000 clones, roughly 80% occurring once. Sequencing was performed on peripheral blood. This rearrangement joins TRBV7-8 to TRBJ2-3, with 8 bases that match TRBD2. The receptor's source is a man between 50 and 59 years old with active COVID-19. This CDR3 reads CAVRRGAPPITSTDTQYF. CDR3 nucleotide sequence: TGTGCAGTCAGGCGGGGGGCCCCACCTATTACTAGCACAGATACGCAGTATTTT.